This T cell receptor (beta chain) was sequenced during a study of T cells in Graves' hyperthyroidism and ophthalmopathy. Amplification targeted TCR beta CDR3 regions from RNA transcripts. The TCR CDR3 was amplified in a first-round RT-PCR using the HTBI primer set. Each CDR3 protein is one row after TCRdb ran MiXCR on the multiplex PCR reads. Of 600,000 to 750,000 distinct CDR3 sequences in the sample, 17% were seen once. Study conclusions and caveats: Stable hyperthyroidism and ophthalmopathy were separated using 13 V-J signatures. Most thyroid clonotypes that were expanded above 0.001 also turned up in blood.

Germline assignment: CDR1 SGHAT and CDR2 FQDESV (reference sequence). The CDR3 covers 15 residues. V lost 1 base to trimming and J lost 1 base, with 10 bases between them. This clonotype has ten or more counts. What it recognizes is unknown. The specimen sequenced was blood. This sequence was found in a man aged 50-60 years with Graves' hyperthyroidism. V gene TRBV11-1 combines with J gene TRBJ2-5; D is possibly TRBD2 (5 bases). The CDR3 DNA reads TGTGCCAGCAGCTTAGTTCCGGGAAGCCAAGAGACCCAGTACTTC. Amino acids: CASSLVPGSQETQYF. Full variable domain (outside the CDR3, taken from reference TRBV11-1 and TRBJ2-5): EAEVAQSPRYKITEKSQAVAFWCDPISGHATLYWYRQILGQGPELLVQFQDESVVDDSQLPKDRFSAERLKGVDSTLKIQPAELGDSAMYLCASSLVPGSQETQYFGPGTRLLVL.